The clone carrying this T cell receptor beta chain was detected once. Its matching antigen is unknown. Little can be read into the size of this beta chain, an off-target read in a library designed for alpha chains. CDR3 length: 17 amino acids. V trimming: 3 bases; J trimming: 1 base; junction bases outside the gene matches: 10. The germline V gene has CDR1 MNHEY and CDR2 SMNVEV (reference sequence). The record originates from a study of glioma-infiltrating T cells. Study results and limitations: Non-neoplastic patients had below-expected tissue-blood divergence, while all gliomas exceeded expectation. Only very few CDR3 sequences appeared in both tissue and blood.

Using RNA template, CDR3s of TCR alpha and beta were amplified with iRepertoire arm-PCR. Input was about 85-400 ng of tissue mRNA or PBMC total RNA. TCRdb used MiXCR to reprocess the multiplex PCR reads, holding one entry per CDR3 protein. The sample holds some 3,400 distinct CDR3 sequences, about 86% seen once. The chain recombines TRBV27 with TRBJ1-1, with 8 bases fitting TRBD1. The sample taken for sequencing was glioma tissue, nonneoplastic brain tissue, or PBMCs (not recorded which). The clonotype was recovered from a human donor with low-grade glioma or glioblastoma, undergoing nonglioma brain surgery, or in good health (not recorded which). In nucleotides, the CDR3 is TGTGCCAGCAGTTTCTTTACTCCGGGACAGGCGAACACTGAAGCTTTCTTT. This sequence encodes CASSFFTPGQANTEAFF.